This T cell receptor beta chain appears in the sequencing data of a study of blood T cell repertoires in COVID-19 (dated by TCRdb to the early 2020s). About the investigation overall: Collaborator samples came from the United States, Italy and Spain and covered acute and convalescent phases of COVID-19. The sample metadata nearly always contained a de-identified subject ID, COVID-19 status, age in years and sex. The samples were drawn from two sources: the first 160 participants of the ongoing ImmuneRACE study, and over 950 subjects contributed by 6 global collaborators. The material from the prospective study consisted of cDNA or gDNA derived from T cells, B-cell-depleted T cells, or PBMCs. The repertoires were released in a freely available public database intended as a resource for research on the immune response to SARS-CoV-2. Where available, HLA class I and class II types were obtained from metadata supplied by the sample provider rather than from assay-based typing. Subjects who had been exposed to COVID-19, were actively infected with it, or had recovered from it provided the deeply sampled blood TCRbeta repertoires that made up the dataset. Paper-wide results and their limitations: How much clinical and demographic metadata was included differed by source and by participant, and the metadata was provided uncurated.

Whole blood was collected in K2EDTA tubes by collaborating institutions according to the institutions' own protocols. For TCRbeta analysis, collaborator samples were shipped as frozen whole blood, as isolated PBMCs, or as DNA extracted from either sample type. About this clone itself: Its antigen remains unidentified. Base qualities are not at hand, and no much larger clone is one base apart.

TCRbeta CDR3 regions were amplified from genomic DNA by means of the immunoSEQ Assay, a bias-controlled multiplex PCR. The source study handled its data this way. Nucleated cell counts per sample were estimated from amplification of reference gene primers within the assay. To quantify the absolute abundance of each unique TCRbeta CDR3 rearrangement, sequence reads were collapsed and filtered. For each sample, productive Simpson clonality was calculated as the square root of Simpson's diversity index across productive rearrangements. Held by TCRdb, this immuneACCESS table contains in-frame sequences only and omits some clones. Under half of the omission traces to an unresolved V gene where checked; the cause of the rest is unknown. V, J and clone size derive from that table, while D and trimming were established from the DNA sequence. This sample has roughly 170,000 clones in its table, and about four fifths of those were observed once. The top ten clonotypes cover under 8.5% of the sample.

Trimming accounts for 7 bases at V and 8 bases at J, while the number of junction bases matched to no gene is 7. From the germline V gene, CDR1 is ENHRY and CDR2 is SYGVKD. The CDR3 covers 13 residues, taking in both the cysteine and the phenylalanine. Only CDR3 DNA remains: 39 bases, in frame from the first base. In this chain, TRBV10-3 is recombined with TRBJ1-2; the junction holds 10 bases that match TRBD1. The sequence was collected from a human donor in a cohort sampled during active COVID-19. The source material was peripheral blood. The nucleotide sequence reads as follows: TGTGCCATCACTGGGACAGGGGAAGGAGGCTACACCTTC. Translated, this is CAITGTGEGGYTF.